This T cell receptor beta chain stems from a study of T cells after yellow fever vaccination. Whole-study results and caveats: Clones from primary vaccination mostly reappeared after the booster (around 97% CD4, over 85% CD8). Weaker, the secondary response peaked sooner, at day 5 versus 15. Few clonotypes appeared in both CD4 and CD8 compartments.

TCRdb recomputed calls from the 5' RACE reads with MiXCR, one row per CDR3 protein. There are about 340,000 distinct CDR3 sequences in the sample; 3% to 4.5% occur only once, and roughly 26% lies in the top ten. Germline-derived CDR1 and CDR2 are SGHVS and FNYEAQ. Trimming removed 6 bases from V and 6 bases from J, with 11 bases in between. This CDR3 is built from 13 residues. This clonotype was detected a few times. Its antigen remains unidentified. This sequence originates from a man younger than 35 who received the YFV17D yellow fever vaccine. This specimen consisted of PBMCs, obtained 5 days after the yellow fever booster vaccination. The chain employs TRBV7-6 and TRBJ2-2, with D maybe TRBD1 (5 bases). CDR3 nucleotide sequence: TGTGCCAGCAGACCACAGGTGTCCGGGGAGCTGTTTTTT. Translated: CASRPQVSGELFF.